These 16 T cell receptor beta chains were sequenced from one sample in a study of regulatory T cells in long-lasting Graves disease. Construction of TCR beta libraries relied on iRepertoire HTBI primers and on Arm-PCR targeting CDR3 regions. Via MiXCR, TCRdb re-called the multiplex PCR reads, giving one row per CDR3 protein. In the table there are about 460,000 distinct CDR3 sequences, about 14% of which are singletons. Time point indicated: newly diagnosed GD, antithyroid drugs for less than 3 months. There was RNA extracted from PBMCs, and the TCR library was made from it. This sample was also put to use in a study of T cells in Graves' hyperthyroidism and ophthalmopathy.

Sequenced here: peripheral blood mononuclear cells (PBMCs), sampled at new diagnosis, from a patient treated with antithyroid drugs. These TCRs come from a woman aged 45-65 years with Graves disease.

This clonotype was observed many times. This rearrangement joins TRBV7-8 to TRBJ2-3; D remains ambiguous. The CDR3 loop spans 16 amino acids. The ends were cut back, 0 bases at V and 1 base at J, with 11 bases in the middle. Germline V gives CDR1 SGHVS, CDR2 FQNEAQ. The DNA of the CDR3 is TGTGCCAGCAGCTTAGCAGGCAGAAGCGGCACAGATACGCAGTATTTT. As protein: CASSLAGRSGTDTQYF. The full variable domain, its missing parts supplied by reference TRBV7-8 and TRBJ2-3, is GAGVSQSPRYKVAKRGQDVALRCDPISGHVSLFWYQQALGQGPEFLTYFQNEAQLDKSGLPSDRFFAERPEGSVSTLKIQRTQQEDSAVYLCASSLAGRSGTDTQYFGPGTRLTVL.

The gene calls are TRBV5-1 and TRBJ2-2, with D perhaps matching TRBD1 (6 bases). The V end was cut by 5 bases, the J end by 7 bases, with 15 bases between. Germline assignment: CDR1 SGHRS and CDR2 YFSETQ. The CDR3 has 14 amino acids. The DNA for the CDR3 is TGCGCCAGCAGACCCGGGACAATGGGCGGGGAGCTGTTTTTT. This encodes CASRPGTMGGELFF.

The chain recombines TRBV29-1 with TRBJ1-1, with 7 bases aligning to TRBD1. There are 14 residues in the CDR3. V was clipped by 4 bases and J by 5 bases; unmatched bases: 10. CDR1 SQVTM and CDR2 ANQGSEA come from the germline V gene. The CDR3 region is CSVGVDRDRTEAFF. The CDR3 DNA sequence: TGCAGCGTTGGAGTTGACAGGGATCGGACTGAAGCTTTCTTT.

The rearrangement joins TRBV20-1 to TRBJ1-1; weak D call: TRBD1 (6 bases). This CDR3 is built from 13 residues. Trimming cost V 5 bases and J 6 bases, with 16 bases left between them. Germline CDR1 reads DFQATT; CDR2 reads SNEGSKA (reference sequence). The CDR3 region is CSAPPDSASEAFF. CDR3 DNA: TGCAGTGCTCCCCCGGACAGCGCCTCTGAAGCTTTCTTT.

In this sample, this clonotype turned up many times. V is TRBV28 and J is TRBJ2-1; no firm D call. CDR3 length: 11 residues. V was shortened by 7 bases and J by 9 bases, with 10 bases between the two germline ends. Per the germline V gene, CDR1 is MDHEN and CDR2 is SYDVKM. This chain's CDR3 is CASMHTGEQFF. CDR3 DNA sequence: TGTGCCAGCATGCACACCGGTGAGCAGTTCTTC.

Only a few counts were recorded for this clonotype. The chain is built from TRBV25-1 and TRBJ2-7; D perhaps matches TRBD2 (6 bases). CDR1 MGHDK and CDR2 SYGVNS come from the germline V gene. V dropped 6 bases and J dropped 1 base, with 16 bases sitting between them. This CDR3 comprises 15 residues. In DNA form, the CDR3 reads TGTGCCAGCAGCCCACCCGGAGGGCTATCCTACGAGCAGTACTTC. Its translation is CASSPPGGLSYEQYF.

The J gene is TRBJ2-7, the V gene TRBV25-1; possibly TRBD1 or TRBD2 for D (5 bases each). The CDR3 is made up of 15 amino acids. Germline CDR1 reads MGHDK; CDR2 reads SYGVNS. V lost 5 bases, J lost 0 bases, and 14 bases lay in between. The CDR3 region has the DNA TGTGCCAGCAGTCCTGGGGGAGTTCCCTCCTACGAGCAGTACTTC. Translated, it gives CASSPGGVPSYEQYF.

The table lists this clonotype with many counts. The gene calls are TRBV18 and TRBJ2-5, with a tentative D call TRBD2 (6 bases). This CDR3 has 16 residues. Trimming removed 1 base from V and 4 bases from J, with 16 bases in between. Germline V gene sequence: CDR1 KGHSH, CDR2 LQKENI. CDR3 DNA sequence: TGTGCCAGCTCACCACGGGCGGGAACAACGGCAGAGACCCAGTACTTC. Its translation is CASSPRAGTTAETQYF.

This clonotype turned up a few times. CDR3 in amino acids: CASSDWGGAKNIQYF. CDR3 bases: TGTGCCAGCAGTGATTGGGGGGGAGCCAAAAACATTCAGTACTTC. This chain joins TRBV6-1 and TRBJ2-4; TRBD2 matches 7 bases. Per germline, CDR1 MNHNS and CDR2 SASEGT. The length of the CDR3 is 15 residues. The J segment lost 0 bases and the V segment lost 3 bases, leaving 2 bases of the junction unmatched.

This clonotype was found a few times. The chain uses TRBV18 and TRBJ1-6; no clear D gene. V shed 1 base and J shed 7 bases, with 11 bases lying between them. Germline V gene sequence: CDR1 KGHSH, CDR2 LQKENI. CDR3 size: 15 residues. The CDR3 protein is CASSPRTGENSPLHF. The CDR3 DNA follows: TGTGCCAGCTCACCACGAACCGGGGAAAATTCACCCCTCCACTTT.

A note on this clonotype: It may be a read error: a sequence one base away is much more abundant. The V gene is TRBV29-1, the J gene TRBJ1-2, with D uncertain. The CDR3 has 12 residues. Germline lookup yields CDR1 SQVTM and CDR2 ANQGSEA. V lost 6 bases and J lost 9, with 17 bases in between. The CDR3 sequence is CSVLGQVASYTF. The CDR3 nucleotides read TGCAGCGTACTCGGGCAGGTTGCTAGCTACACCTTC.

This chain connects TRBV20-1 to TRBJ2-1; D is unclear. The V gene's germline CDR1 is DFQATT and CDR2 SNEGSKA (reference sequence). The CDR3 runs 13 residues. Trimming left V 2 bases short and J 5 bases short, with 10 bases between. The CDR3 DNA reads TGCAGTGCTAGAAAGCCAGACCACAATGAGCAGTTCTTC. Encoded protein: CSARKPDHNEQFF.

At least ten counts were recorded for this clonotype. V gene TRBV3-1 combines with J gene TRBJ2-4, with 9 bases fitting TRBD2. The CDR3 consists of 15 residues. Unmatched junction bases numbered 9, after V lost 4 bases and J lost 8 bases. Germline values: CDR1 LGHDT, CDR2 YNNKEL (reference sequence). The chain's CDR3 is CASSLGTSRGYIQYF. The CDR3 DNA reads TGTGCCAGCAGCCTTGGGACTAGCCGGGGGTACATTCAGTACTTC. The whole variable domain, remainder taken from reference TRBV3-1 and TRBJ2-4, is DTAVSQTPKYLVTQMGNDKSIKCEQNLGHDTMYWYKQDSKKFLKIMFSYNNKELIINETVPNRFSPKSPDKAHLNLHINSLELGDSAVYFCASSLGTSRGYIQYFGAGTRLSVL.

This clonotype was seen at least ten times. The rearrangement uses TRBV11-2 and TRBJ2-7, with a possible D match to TRBD1 (6 bases). From germline, CDR1 is SGHAT and CDR2 FQNNGV. The V and J ends lost 4 bases and 1 base respectively, with 11 bases between them. This CDR3 region has 14 residues. The CDR3 loop is CASSSEGGSYEQYF. In DNA form, the CDR3 reads TGTGCCAGCAGCTCCGAAGGGGGTTCCTACGAGCAGTACTTC. Full variable domain (remainder filled in from reference TRBV11-2 and TRBJ2-7): EAGVAQSPRYKIIEKRQSVAFWCNPISGHATLYWYQQILGQGPKLLIQFQNNGVVDDSQLPKDRFSAERLKGVDSTLKIQPAKLEDSAVYLCASSSEGGSYEQYFGPGTRLTVT.

This clonotype was detected only a few times. The chain carries TRBV20-1 and TRBJ2-7; 7 nucleotides match TRBD1. The CDR3 has 15 residues. Losses at the gene ends were 0 bases for V and 1 base for J; bases not matched to a gene: 6. CDR1 is DFQATT and CDR2 is SNEGSKA in the germline V gene (reference sequence). CDR3 sequence (DNA): TGCAGTGCTAGAGATTCAGGGGGACAATCCTACGAGCAGTACTTC. This sequence encodes CSARDSGGQSYEQYF.

This clonotype was seen repeatedly, ten times or more. The rearrangement links TRBV12-3 or TRBV12-4 to TRBJ2-1, with a weak D call TRBD2 (6 bases). This CDR3 has 16 amino acids. Trimming stripped 6 bases from V and 0 bases from J, with 15 bases between. DNA for the CDR3: TGTGCCAGCAGACCCTCCTCCGGGAGCTCCTACAATGAGCAGTTCTTC. It is translated as CASRPSSGSSYNEQFF.